The 28 T cell receptor beta chains presented below share a single source sample, sequenced in a study of CD8 T cells in ankylosing spondylitis. TCRdb reprocessed the 5' RACE reads via MiXCR and lists one record per CDR3 protein. This table holds 200,000 to 300,000 distinct CDR3 sequences, around 7.8% found once. The sequenced sample was blood, either unsorted or a sorted T cell fraction (not recorded which). All receptors derive from a male donor with ankylosing spondylitis or in good health (not recorded which).

Turning to this clonotype: A much larger clone lies a single base off, so this may be a read error. This chain links TRBV10-3 with TRBJ2-1, with D perhaps being TRBD1 or TRBD2 (5 bases each). The length of the CDR3 is 15 residues. Germline assignment: CDR1 ENHRY and CDR2 SYGVKD. The CDR3: CAISDRQGPYNGQFF. CDR3 sequence (DNA): TGTGCCATCAGTGATAGGCAGGGACCCTACAATGGGCAGTTCTTC.

This clonotype was seen ten or more times. The rearrangement links TRBV6-1 to TRBJ2-2; D unclear. The CDR3 runs 13 residues. CDR1 is MNHNS, CDR2 SASEGT, per germline. The ends were cut back, 6 bases at V and 6 bases at J, with 11 bases in the middle. CDR3 nucleotide sequence: TGTGCCAGCAGCATAGGAATGGCCGGGGAGCTGTTTTTT. This translates into CASSIGMAGELFF.

This clonotype has a count of ten or more. This chain uses TRBV20-1 with TRBJ2-5; no reliable D call. CDR3 length: 11 residues. CDR1 and CDR2 from the germline V gene are DFQATT and SNEGSKA (reference sequence). Trimming shortened V by 8 bases and J by 4 bases, and 11 bases separated the two germline ends. Here the CDR3 DNA reads TGCAGTCTATATATAGGAGAGACCCAGTACTTC. Translated: CSLYIGETQYF.

In this sample, this clonotype turned up many times. The chain is built from TRBV24-1 and TRBJ2-3, with 9 bases that match TRBD2. This CDR3 has 17 residues. CDR1 and CDR2 (germline): KGHDR, SFDVKD. Trimming took 9 bases from V and 4 from J; bases not matched to a gene: 16. Written as DNA, the CDR3 is TGTGCCACCTCACAGGGGCTAGCGGGAATCGAGCCAGATACGCAGTATTTT. Its protein product is CATSQGLAGIEPDTQYF.

This clonotype was recorded at least ten times. The J gene is TRBJ2-3, the V gene TRBV7-2, with 7 bases fitting TRBD2. J lost 4 bases, V lost 5 bases, and 12 bases had no gene match. Per the germline V gene, CDR1 is SGHTA and CDR2 is FQGNSA. The CDR3 loop spans 16 amino acids. CDR3 DNA: TGTGCCAGCAGCCCGCTGGGCGGGGGTTTGGCAGATACGCAGTATTTT. Residues: CASSPLGGGLADTQYF.

V gene TRBV5-5 combines with J gene TRBJ2-5, with 8 nucleotides matching TRBD2. The CDR3 is 16 residues long. J was trimmed by 1 base and V by 0 bases; bases with no gene match: 5. CDR1 is SGHKS and CDR2 is YYEKEE in the germline V gene (reference sequence). The CDR3 nucleotides are TGTGCCAGCAGCTTGGGATTAGCGGGGACCCAAGAGACCCAGTACTTC. Protein product: CASSLGLAGTQETQYF. The complete variable domain, with remaining parts taken from reference TRBV5-5 and TRBJ2-5, reads DAGVTQSPTHLIKTRGQQVTLRCSPISGHKSVSWYQQVLGQGPQFIFQYYEKEERGRGNFPDRFSARQFPNYSSELNVNALLLGDSALYLCASSLGLAGTQETQYFGPGTRLLVL.

There are many counts of this clonotype. This chain uses TRBV20-1 with TRBJ1-2, with TRBD1 matching 8 bases. The CDR3 has 12 amino acids. In germline, CDR1 is DFQATT, CDR2 SNEGSKA (reference sequence). V lost 3 bases and J lost 4; bases outside the gene matches: 1. The CDR3 DNA reads as TGCAGTGCTAGCGGGACAGGCTATGGCTACACCTTC. It specifies CSASGTGYGYTF.

The chain recombines TRBV6-1 with TRBJ1-5, with 9 bases that match TRBD1. V was clipped by 10 bases and J by 2 bases; unmatched bases: 6. The CDR3 length is 14 residues. The germline V gene encodes CDR1 MNHNS and CDR2 SASEGT. The CDR3 protein is CAIWTGEGNQPQHF. In DNA form, the CDR3 reads TGTGCCATCTGGACAGGGGAGGGCAATCAGCCCCAGCATTTT.

In this sample, this clonotype turned up many times. The chain combines TRBV27 with TRBJ2-1; D is unresolved. Germline V gene lookup returns CDR1 MNHEY and CDR2 SMNVEV (reference sequence). The germline V and J ends were trimmed by 11 bases and 1 base, with 12 bases remaining between them. CDR3 length: 13 residues. CDR3: CAVTPVSYNEQFF. For the CDR3, the DNA is TGTGCCGTAACCCCCGTTTCCTACAATGAGCAGTTCTTC.

Details on this clonotype: This could be a read error, since a much larger clone is one nucleotide away. The chain couples TRBV7-2 to TRBJ1-2; D ambiguous. The CDR3 runs to 13 residues. In germline, CDR1 is SGHTA, CDR2 FQGNSA. In nucleotides, the CDR3 is TGTGCCAGCAGCTTAGTCAAAGACTATGGCTACCCCTTC. This translates into CASSLVKDYGYPF.

This clonotype has a count of ten or more. The V gene is TRBV7-2, the J gene TRBJ1-1; D gene unclear. With 0 bases removed from V and 1 base from J, the gap between germline ends came to 9 bases. This CDR3 is 15 amino acids long. The V gene's germline CDR1 is SGHTA and CDR2 FQGNSA. The CDR3 DNA reads TGTGCCAGCAGCTTAGCCCCTCTTGGGAACACTGAAGCTTTCTTT. Amino acids: CASSLAPLGNTEAFF.

This clonotype was seen repeatedly, ten times or more. V gene TRBV6-2 or TRBV6-3 combines with J gene TRBJ2-7; 7 bases fit TRBD1. Germline loops: CDR1 MNHEY, CDR2 SVGEGT. The junction had 11 bases not matched to a gene; V was cut back by 6 bases and J by 3 bases. CDR3 length: 15 residues. CDR3 protein: CASRQIGDRIYEQYF. The CDR3 nucleotides are TGTGCCAGCAGGCAGATAGGGGACAGAATCTACGAGCAGTACTTC.

The table lists this clonotype with many counts. The chain has TRBV20-1 and TRBJ2-3; D not resolved. CDR1 and CDR2 from the germline V gene are DFQATT and SNEGSKA (reference sequence). CDR3 length: 12 residues. In DNA, the CDR3 is TGCAGCTCTTCGCGGCCCACAGATACGCAGTATTTT. As protein: CSSSRPTDTQYF.

The chain joins TRBV9 to TRBJ2-6, with D perhaps matching TRBD2 (5 bases). V shed 4 bases and J shed 4 bases, with 12 bases lying between them. Per the germline V gene, CDR1 is SGDLS and CDR2 is YYNGEE. This CDR3 spans 15 amino acids. In DNA, the CDR3 is TGTGCCAGCAGCCTGAGGGTAGAAGGGGCCAACGTCCTGACTTTC. Translated: CASSLRVEGANVLTF.

This clonotype was seen many times. This chain joins TRBV24-1 and TRBJ2-5, with D possibly being TRBD2 (5 bases). The CDR3 spans 16 residues. V lost 2 bases, J lost 0 bases, and 12 bases lay in between. CDR1 and CDR2 (germline): KGHDR, SFDVKD. CDR3 protein: CATSDCPCSDQETQYF. The CDR3, as DNA: TGTGCCACCAGTGATTGCCCCTGTAGCGACCAAGAGACCCAGTACTTC.

In its sample, this clonotype was seen many times. The chain couples TRBV7-2 to TRBJ2-1; D not resolved. From germline, CDR1 is SGHTA and CDR2 FQGNSA. Trimming removed 1 base from V and 2 bases from J, with 9 bases in between. There are 15 residues in the CDR3. DNA of the CDR3: TGTGCCAGCAGCTTAGATTGGGGTACCTACAATGAGCAGTTCTTC. Amino acids: CASSLDWGTYNEQFF.

This clonotype was seen at least ten times. This chain uses TRBV20-1 with TRBJ1-5; 7 bases align to TRBD1. V was clipped by 6 bases and J by 5 bases; unmatched bases: 4. Germline assignment: CDR1 DFQATT and CDR2 SNEGSKA (reference sequence). This CDR3 has 12 residues. This CDR3 is CSASTGYQPQHF. The CDR3 region has the DNA TGCAGTGCCTCGACAGGGTATCAGCCCCAGCATTTT.

This clonotype was counted ten times or more. The junction differs from germline at one of its ends, possibly a read error. This chain uses TRBV29-1 with TRBJ2-5; maybe TRBD1 (6 bases). Germline CDR1 reads SQVTM; CDR2 reads ANQGSEA. The CDR3 is 13 amino acids. CDR3 loop: CSVKEQGKETQYF. The CDR3 DNA follows: TGCAGCGTTAAAGAACAGGGTAAAGAGACCCAGTACTTC.

This clonotype was observed at least ten times. The rearrangement links TRBV7-2 to TRBJ1-3; perhaps TRBD1 as D (5 bases). The CDR3 totals 15 residues. Trimming took 5 bases from V and 2 from J, leaving 13 bases between them. Germline CDR1 and CDR2: SGHTA and FQGNSA. CDR3 nucleotides: TGTGCCAGCAGCCCGGGACGGCTTACTGGAAACACCATATATTTT. Residues: CASSPGRLTGNTIYF.

This clonotype was counted at least ten times. The V gene is TRBV10-3, the J gene TRBJ2-7; 9 nucleotides agree with TRBD1. CDR1 is ENHRY, CDR2 SYGVKD, per germline. The CDR3 totals 16 residues. J gave up 1 base and V 5 bases, and 9 bases lay outside the gene matches. The CDR3 sequence: CAISPTGTGRSYEQYF. The CDR3 DNA is TGTGCCATCAGTCCTACTGGGACAGGGAGGTCCTACGAGCAGTACTTC.

Ten or more counts support this clonotype. The chain couples TRBV6-1 to TRBJ2-7, with TRBD1 as a possible D gene (6 bases). Between the trimmed V and J ends, which lost 5 bases and 2 bases, there was a span of 13 bases. This CDR3 is built from 14 residues. Germline-derived CDR1 and CDR2 are MNHNS and SASEGT. The CDR3 is CASSPRGGTYEQYF. CDR3 nucleotides: TGTGCCAGCAGTCCCAGGGGCGGAACCTACGAGCAGTACTTC.

This clonotype was picked up many times. This rearrangement joins TRBV6-1 to TRBJ1-5; D is unclear. Germline V CDR1 and CDR2: MNHNS, SASEGT. V gave up 7 bases and J gave up 6 bases, with 7 bases separating them. CDR3 length: 11 residues. CDR3 in DNA: TGTGCCAGCAAAGAAACTCAGCCCCAGCATTTT. Encoded protein: CASKETQPQHF.

The sample holds many counts of this clonotype. This sequence joins TRBV29-1 and TRBJ2-3, with 7 bases lining up with TRBD2. The CDR3 covers 12 residues. J lost 7 bases, V lost 4 bases, and 5 bases had no gene match. The germline V gene encodes CDR1 SQVTM and CDR2 ANQGSEA. CDR3 in amino acids: CSVGGGENTQYF. The CDR3 DNA sequence: TGCAGCGTTGGGGGGGGAGAGAATACGCAGTATTTT.

This clonotype was counted at least ten times. This sequence joins TRBV9 and TRBJ2-7, with D perhaps TRBD1 (6 bases). The CDR3 sequence is 15 residues long. CDR1 and CDR2 (germline): SGDLS, YYNGEE. Trimming cost V 0 bases and J 0 bases, with 10 bases left between them. In nucleotides, the CDR3 is TGTGCCAGCAGCGTAGGGCAGGGGAACTCCTACGAGCAGTACTTC. Residues: CASSVGQGNSYEQYF.

This clonotype occurred many times. The rearrangement joins TRBV7-3 to TRBJ2-4; perhaps D is TRBD1 or TRBD2 (5 bases each). V was shortened by 3 bases and J by 11 bases, with 8 bases between the two germline ends. The CDR3 totals 11 residues. The germline gives CDR1 SGHTA, CDR2 FQGTGA. CDR3 sequence reads: CASSLGTVQYF. The CDR3 DNA reads as TGTGCCAGCAGCTTGGGGACCGTTCAGTACTTC. The complete variable domain, with remaining parts taken from reference TRBV7-3 and TRBJ2-4, reads GAGVSQTPSNKVTEKGKYVELRCDPISGHTALYWYRQSLGQGPEFLIYFQGTGAADDSGLPNDRFFAVRPEGSVSTLKIQRTERGDSAVYLCASSLGTVQYFGAGTRLSVL.

This clonotype was recorded many times. The chain joins TRBV5-6 to TRBJ2-3; D ambiguous. The germline V gene has CDR1 SGHDT and CDR2 YYEEEE. The CDR3 runs to 12 residues. V gave up 4 bases and J gave up 5 bases, with 8 bases separating them. CDR3 protein: CASSDRGDTQYF. The CDR3 DNA reads TGTGCCAGCAGCGATCGAGGAGATACGCAGTATTTT.

This clonotype was picked up many times. V gene TRBV10-2 combines with J gene TRBJ1-5; D unresolved. The CDR3 runs 13 residues. Trimming removed 3 bases at V and 6 bases at J, with 9 bases between. Germline CDR1 is WSHSY and CDR2 is SAAADI. The CDR3 protein is CASSDGGTQPQHF. The DNA of the CDR3 is TGCGCCAGCAGTGATGGAGGAACTCAGCCCCAGCATTTT.

This chain uses TRBV18 with TRBJ1-2; D remains ambiguous. The V gene's germline CDR1 is KGHSH and CDR2 LQKENI. Trimming took 3 bases from V and 3 from J, leaving 8 bases between them. This CDR3 region has 13 residues. The CDR3 DNA reads as TGTGCCAGCTCACCGCGCGGGGACTATGGCTACACCTTC. It yields the protein CASSPRGDYGYTF. The full variable domain, its missing parts supplied by reference TRBV18 and TRBJ1-2, is NAGVMQNPRHLVRRRGQEARLRCSPMKGHSHVYWYRQLPEEGLKFMVYLQKENIIDESGMPKERFSAEFPKEGPSILRIQQVVRGDSAAYFCASSPRGDYGYTFGSGTRLTVV.